Presented here are 21 T cell receptor beta chains from one specimen sequenced in a study of T-cell reconstitution after alpha-beta-depleted transplantation in children. Construction of the TCRbeta library involved unique molecular identifiers. One entry per CDR3 protein, called by TCRdb with MiXCR from the PCR reads. The sample shows approximately 520,000 distinct CDR3 sequences, around a third of them seen only once. This material consisted of PBMCs from the stem cell graft donor, taken from the stem cell graft. The source is a human donor who donated a stem cell graft to a child with aplastic anemia.

The sample holds a few counts of this clonotype. This chain links TRBV12-3 or TRBV12-4 with TRBJ2-7, with D perhaps TRBD2 (7 bases). Trimming took off 2 bases at V and 3 bases at J, with 17 bases between the two ends. There are 16 residues in the CDR3. The CDR3, as DNA: TGTGCCAGCAGTTTACGCAACCAGAGGGGGGGCTACGAGCAGTACTTC. Amino acids: CASSLRNQRGGYEQYF.

The rearrangement uses TRBV20-1 and TRBJ2-4; 7 bases match TRBD2. V dropped 0 bases and J dropped 8; count of bases not matched to a gene: 7. This CDR3 comprises 14 residues. Germline values: CDR1 DFQATT, CDR2 SNEGSKA (reference sequence). The CDR3 sequence: CSARDRRGSDIQYF. The CDR3 DNA sequence: TGCAGTGCTAGAGATCGGCGGGGGTCGGACATTCAGTACTTC.

This rearrangement joins TRBV15 to TRBJ2-3; D is undetermined. Germline CDR1 LNHNV, CDR2 YYDKDF (reference sequence). V was trimmed by 0 bases and J by 4 bases, leaving 5 bases between them. CDR3 length equals 13 residues. The CDR3 loop is CATSRDPPDTQYF. The CDR3 DNA reads TGTGCCACCAGCAGAGATCCCCCAGATACGCAGTATTTT. Variable domain in full (rest from reference TRBV15 and TRBJ2-3): DAMVIQNPRYQVTQFGKPVTLSCSQTLNHNVMYWYQQKSSQAPKLLFHYYDKDFNNEADTPDNFQSRRPNTSFCFLDIRSPGLGDTAMYLCATSRDPPDTQYFGPGTRLTVL.

This clonotype came up a few times. J is TRBJ1-2 and V is TRBV12-3 or TRBV12-4; no clear D. This CDR3 has 14 residues. Trimming removed 6 bases at V and 6 bases at J, with 17 bases between. DNA of the CDR3: TGTGCCAGCAGCCTCAAGGGTCATATGCATGGCTACACCTTC. Amino acids: CASSLKGHMHGYTF.

This clonotype was observed a few times. The chain combines TRBV18 with TRBJ2-3; D is possibly TRBD1 or TRBD2 (5 bases each). CDR3 length equals 15 residues. Trimming pared 6 bases from V and 2 bases from J, leaving 15 bases between. CDR1 is KGHSH and CDR2 is LQKENI in the germline V gene. The CDR3 nucleotides read TGTGCCAGCTCCCCGGGGACGGCCGACACAGATACGCAGTATTTT. Translated, it gives CASSPGTADTDTQYF.

This clonotype came up a few times. The chain links TRBV12-5 to TRBJ1-4; D remains unclear. Germline V gene lookup returns CDR1 LGHNT and CDR2 FRNRAP. There are 8 residues in the CDR3. Trimming pared 7 bases from V and 13 bases from J, leaving 4 bases between. CDR3 sequence (DNA): TGTGCTAGTGAGGGACTGTTTTTT. Translating gives CASEGLFF.

This clonotype was counted only a few times. The chain has TRBV7-3 and TRBJ2-6, with a possible D match to TRBD1 (5 bases). CDR1 is SGHTA, CDR2 FQGTGA, per germline. The CDR3 sequence is 15 residues long. V lost 5 bases and J lost 0, with 8 bases in between. CDR3 in DNA: TGTGCCAGCAGCCAAGGGGCCTCTGGGGCCAACGTCCTGACTTTC. Its protein product is CASSQGASGANVLTF.

The V and J genes are TRBV24-1 and TRBJ2-2, with a possible D match to TRBD2 (5 bases). V was trimmed by 3 bases and J by 7 bases, leaving 14 bases between them. Germline CDR1 reads KGHDR; CDR2 reads SFDVKD. This CDR3 is 15 amino acids long. The chain's CDR3 is CATSDTLEGVGELFF. The CDR3 region has the DNA TGTGCCACCAGTGATACCCTAGAGGGTGTCGGGGAGCTGTTTTTT.

The genes are TRBV12-3 or TRBV12-4 and TRBJ1-5; no clear D gene. V gave up 4 bases and J gave up 4 bases, with 11 bases separating them. This CDR3 has 14 amino acids. CDR3 region: CASSWSATNQPQHF. In DNA form, the CDR3 reads TGTGCCAGCAGTTGGTCGGCAACGAATCAGCCCCAGCATTTT.

The V and J genes are TRBV4-2 and TRBJ2-7; D remains unclear. Per the germline V gene, CDR1 is LGHNA and CDR2 is YNFKEQ. Trimming shortened V by 0 bases and J by 3 bases, and 9 bases separated the two germline ends. This CDR3 region has 14 residues. The CDR3 loop is CASSQESFRYEQYF. The CDR3 region has the DNA TGTGCCAGCAGCCAAGAATCTTTCCGCTACGAGCAGTACTTC.

The V gene is TRBV4-2, the J gene TRBJ2-5, with a tentative D call TRBD2 (6 bases). Germline-derived CDR1 and CDR2 are LGHNA and YNFKEQ. This CDR3 is built from 16 residues. Trimming took 4 bases from V and 2 from J, leaving 17 bases between them. CDR3 amino acids: CASSLLGSGSQETQYF. The CDR3 bases are TGTGCCAGCAGCCTCCTTGGTAGCGGAAGTCAAGAGACCCAGTACTTC.

This clonotype was observed a few times. This chain links TRBV5-1 with TRBJ2-2, with 10 nucleotides matching TRBD1. From germline, CDR1 is SGHRS and CDR2 YFSETQ. This CDR3 is built from 19 residues. V lost 2 bases, J lost 2 bases, and 12 bases stayed unmatched. This chain's CDR3 is CASSFGTGVDGRNTGELFF. The CDR3 bases are TGCGCCAGCAGCTTCGGGACAGGGGTTGACGGGAGAAACACCGGGGAGCTGTTTTTT.

V is TRBV6-2 or TRBV6-3 and J is TRBJ1-1; TRBD1 matches at 12 bases. The length of the CDR3 is 16 residues. Germline assignment: CDR1 MNHEY and CDR2 SVGEGT. V shed 2 bases, J shed 5 bases, and the junction held 6 bases outside the gene matches. The CDR3 nucleotides are TGTGCCAGCAGTTACCGGGACAGGGGGCTCGGAACTGAAGCTTTCTTT. This translates into CASSYRDRGLGTEAFF.

This sequence joins TRBV7-2 and TRBJ2-7, with 9 bases fitting TRBD2. This CDR3 is 14 amino acids long. Germline trimming cut 8 bases from V and 0 bases from J; bases unmatched to any gene: 5. CDR1 is SGHTA and CDR2 is FQGNSA in the germline V gene. CDR3 loop: CASGLAGNSYEQYF. As DNA, the CDR3 is TGTGCCAGCGGGCTAGCGGGAAACTCCTACGAGCAGTACTTC.

This chain connects TRBV5-1 to TRBJ1-1; 7 bases line up with TRBD1. The V segment lost 4 bases and the J segment 11 bases; nucleotides outside the gene matches: 11. This CDR3 contains 13 residues. CDR1 and CDR2 from the germline V gene are SGHRS and YFSETQ. The CDR3 here is CASSRTGDLAAFF. The CDR3 DNA follows: TGCGCCAGCAGCCGCACAGGGGATTTAGCCGCTTTCTTT. Based on the CDR3 plus reference TRBV5-1 and TRBJ1-1, the full variable domain is KAGVTQTPRYLIKTRGQQVTLSCSPISGHRSVSWYQQTPGQGLQFLFEYFSETQRNKGNFPGRFSGRQFSNSRSEMNVSTLELGDSALYLCASSRTGDLAAFFGQGTRLTVV.

The rearrangement joins TRBV12-3 or TRBV12-4 to TRBJ2-2; no clear D gene. This CDR3 is built from 15 residues. The V and J ends lost 1 base and 1 base respectively, with 7 bases between them. CDR3 sequence reads: CASSLGTRNTGELFF. CDR3 sequence (DNA): TGTGCCAGCAGTTTAGGGACCAGGAACACCGGGGAGCTGTTTTTT.

This clonotype was seen at least ten times. The CDR3 region has the DNA TGTGCCAGCAGTTTATTGGGGACCAGCCCCTACGAGCAGTACTTC. It is translated as CASSLLGTSPYEQYF. J is TRBJ2-7 and V is TRBV27; D might be TRBD1 or TRBD2, each matching 5 bases. The length of the CDR3 is 15 residues. Per germline, CDR1 MNHEY and CDR2 SMNVEV (reference sequence). V was cut by 1 base and J by 2 bases, with 12 bases left in between.

The chain joins TRBV11-3 to TRBJ1-4; D gene unclear. CDR3 length: 15 amino acids. With 4 bases removed from V and 3 bases from J, the gap between germline ends came to 12 bases. The V gene's germline CDR1 is SGHNT and CDR2 YENEEA. The DNA for the CDR3 is TGTGCCAGCAGCTCCGCGCGTGGGTCTAATGAAAAACTGTTTTTT. It translates to CASSSARGSNEKLFF.

This clonotype was counted only a few times. The chain carries TRBV5-4 and TRBJ2-2, with D uncertain. Deletions cut 0 bases from V and 1 base from J, with 10 bases between. From germline, CDR1 is SGHNT and CDR2 YYREEE (reference sequence). The CDR3 covers 16 residues. CDR3 DNA: TGTGCCAGCAGCTTGGTCGGCAGCCGGAACACCGGGGAGCTGTTTTTT. Translating gives CASSLVGSRNTGELFF.

This clonotype was seen only a few times. V usage is TRBV10-2 and J usage is TRBJ2-3; no definite D call. Germline CDR1 and CDR2: WSHSY and SAAADI. The CDR3 loop spans 14 amino acids. Trimming pared 7 bases from V and 3 bases from J, leaving 14 bases between. The chain's CDR3 is CASTPSGGTDTQYF. The CDR3 region has the DNA TGCGCCAGCACTCCGTCGGGTGGGACAGATACGCAGTATTTT.

In its sample, this clonotype was seen a few times. Here the CDR3 reads CASSLGGMANTEAFF. The CDR3 DNA reads TGTGCCAGCAGCTTAGGGGGCATGGCCAACACTGAAGCTTTCTTT. The genes are TRBV11-2 and TRBJ1-1, with a tentative D call TRBD1 (5 bases). Germline values: CDR1 SGHAT, CDR2 FQNNGV. The CDR3 totals 15 residues. V was cut by 1 base and J by 2 bases, with 11 bases left in between.